The sample holds a few counts of the clone carrying this TCR beta chain. Sample-barcoded 5' priming and a J-beta primer mix drove a second PCR of roughly 7 to 11 cycles. MiXCR, applied by TCRdb to the 5' RACE reads, yields one record per CDR3 protein. The table includes 1.5 million to 2 million distinct CDR3 sequences, about 50% detected once. The study isolated at least 7 million PBMCs from each sample. This sample was included in a study of blood T cells in healthy people across ages. The germline V gene encodes CDR1 MNHNS and CDR2 SASEGT. Trimming took 3 bases from V and 0 from J, leaving 9 bases between them. CDR3 length equals 15 residues.

This clonotype was obtained from a woman between 40 and 50 years old in good health. Sample: blood. This sequence joins TRBV6-1 and TRBJ2-4; perhaps TRBD2 as D (6 bases). The CDR3 loop is CASSEGGIAKNIQYF. DNA for the CDR3: TGTGCCAGCAGTGAGGGGGGTATAGCCAAAAACATTCAGTACTTC.